This TCR beta chain was sequenced in a study of spatial heterogeneity in lung cancer. Study conclusions and caveats: More often at tumor resection than at routine follow-up, ubiquitous expanded tumor TCRs were detected in the blood.

Germline CDR1 and CDR2: SGHRS and YFSETQ. CDR3 length equals 14 residues. J was trimmed by 5 bases and V by 3 bases; bases with no gene match: 6. As for time point: sample taken at primary tumor resection. Samples were obtained from about 75 donors, all untreated early-stage non-small cell lung cancer patients. MiXCR, applied by TCRdb to the 5' RACE reads, yields one record per CDR3 protein. Of 85,000 to 100,000 distinct CDR3 sequences in the sample, more than 10% were seen once. Remarks on this clonotype: As yet, its antigen is unknown.

This TCR was sampled from a male donor with early-stage non-small cell lung cancer. The sample here was PBMCs, taken at surgery. This chain joins TRBV5-1 and TRBJ2-7; 9 bases are shared with TRBD1. CDR3 protein: CASSWGTGLDEQYF. CDR3 coding DNA: TGCGCCAGCAGCTGGGGGACAGGGTTGGACGAGCAGTACTTC.